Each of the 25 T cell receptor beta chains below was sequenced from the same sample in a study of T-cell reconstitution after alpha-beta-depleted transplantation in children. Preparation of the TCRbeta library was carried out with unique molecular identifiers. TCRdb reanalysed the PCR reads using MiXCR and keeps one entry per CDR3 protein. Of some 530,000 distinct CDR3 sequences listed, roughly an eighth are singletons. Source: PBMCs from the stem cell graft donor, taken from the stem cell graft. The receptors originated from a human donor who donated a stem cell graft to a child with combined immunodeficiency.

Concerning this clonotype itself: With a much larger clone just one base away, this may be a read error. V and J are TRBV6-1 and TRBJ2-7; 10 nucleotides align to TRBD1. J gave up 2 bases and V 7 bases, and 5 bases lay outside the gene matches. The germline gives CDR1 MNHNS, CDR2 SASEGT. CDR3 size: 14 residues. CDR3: CASTSDRGPYEQYV. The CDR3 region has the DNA TGTGCCAGCACCTCAGACAGGGGGCCCTACGAGCAGTACGTC.

This CDR3 reads CASSTPDRDSYNEQFF. DNA of the CDR3: TGCGCCAGCAGCACCCCGGACAGGGACAGCTACAATGAGCAGTTCTTC. V is TRBV5-1 and J is TRBJ2-1, with 8 bases fitting TRBD1. V shed 4 bases, J shed 3 bases, and the junction held 9 bases outside the gene matches. The CDR3 covers 16 residues. The germline CDR1 and CDR2 sequences are SGHRS and YFSETQ. The full variable domain, its missing parts supplied by reference TRBV5-1 and TRBJ2-1, is KAGVTQTPRYLIKTRGQQVTLSCSPISGHRSVSWYQQTPGQGLQFLFEYFSETQRNKGNFPGRFSGRQFSNSRSEMNVSTLELGDSALYLCASSTPDRDSYNEQFFGPGTRLTVL.

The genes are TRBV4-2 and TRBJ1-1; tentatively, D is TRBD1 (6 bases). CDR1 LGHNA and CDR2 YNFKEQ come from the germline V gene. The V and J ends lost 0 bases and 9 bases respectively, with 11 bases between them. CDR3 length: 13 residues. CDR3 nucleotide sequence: TGTGCCAGCAGCCAAGATTTCGGACAGCAAGCTTTCTTT. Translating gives CASSQDFGQQAFF.

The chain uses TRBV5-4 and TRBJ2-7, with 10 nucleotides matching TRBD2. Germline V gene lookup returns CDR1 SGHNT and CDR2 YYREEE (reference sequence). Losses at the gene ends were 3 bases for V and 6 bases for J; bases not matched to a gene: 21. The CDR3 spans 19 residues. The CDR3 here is CASSSSLPSGRALRGEQYF. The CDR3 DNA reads TGTGCCAGCAGCTCGTCCCTTCCCAGCGGGAGGGCCCTCCGGGGCGAGCAGTACTTC.

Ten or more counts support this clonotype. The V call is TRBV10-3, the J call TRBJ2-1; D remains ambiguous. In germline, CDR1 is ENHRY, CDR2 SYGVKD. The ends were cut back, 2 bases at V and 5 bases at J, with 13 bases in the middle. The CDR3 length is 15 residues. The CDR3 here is CAISEGPPPNNEQFF. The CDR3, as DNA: TGTGCCATCAGTGAGGGGCCCCCCCCTAACAATGAGCAGTTCTTC.

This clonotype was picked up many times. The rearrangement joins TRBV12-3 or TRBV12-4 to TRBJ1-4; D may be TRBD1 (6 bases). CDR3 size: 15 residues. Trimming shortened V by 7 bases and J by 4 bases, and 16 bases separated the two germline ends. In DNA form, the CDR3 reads TGTGCCAGCAAAGATGGGGGGCGGATTAATGAAAAACTGTTTTTT. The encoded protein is CASKDGGRINEKLFF.

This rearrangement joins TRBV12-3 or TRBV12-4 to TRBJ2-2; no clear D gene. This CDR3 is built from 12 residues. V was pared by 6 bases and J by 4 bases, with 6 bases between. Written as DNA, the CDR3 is TGTGCCAGCAGGACCCTCACCGGGGAGCTGTTTTTT. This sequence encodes CASRTLTGELFF.

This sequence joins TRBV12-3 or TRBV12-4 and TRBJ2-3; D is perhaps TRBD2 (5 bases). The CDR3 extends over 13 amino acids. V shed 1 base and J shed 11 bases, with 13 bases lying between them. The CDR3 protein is CASSLVEGAEQYF. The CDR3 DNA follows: TGTGCCAGCAGTTTAGTCGAGGGAGCTGAGCAGTATTTT.

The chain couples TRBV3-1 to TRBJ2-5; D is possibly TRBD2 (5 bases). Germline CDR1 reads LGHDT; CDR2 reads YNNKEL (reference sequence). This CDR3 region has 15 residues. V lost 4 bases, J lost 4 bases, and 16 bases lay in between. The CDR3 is CASSPAGGGRETQYF. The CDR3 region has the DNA TGTGCCAGCAGCCCCGCAGGAGGTGGACGAGAGACCCAGTACTTC.

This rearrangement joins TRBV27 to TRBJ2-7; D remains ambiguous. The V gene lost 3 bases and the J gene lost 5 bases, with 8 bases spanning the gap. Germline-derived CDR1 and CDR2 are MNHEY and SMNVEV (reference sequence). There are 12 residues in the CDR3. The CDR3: CASSFFGDEQYF. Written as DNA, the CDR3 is TGTGCCAGCAGTTTCTTTGGGGACGAGCAGTACTTC.

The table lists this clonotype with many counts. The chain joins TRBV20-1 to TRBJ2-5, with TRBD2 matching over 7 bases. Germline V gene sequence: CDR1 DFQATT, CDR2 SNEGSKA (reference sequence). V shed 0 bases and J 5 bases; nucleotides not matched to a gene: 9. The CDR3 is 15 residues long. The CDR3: CSARDLRAGGETQYF. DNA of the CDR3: TGCAGTGCTAGAGATTTGAGGGCCGGGGGGGAGACCCAGTACTTC.

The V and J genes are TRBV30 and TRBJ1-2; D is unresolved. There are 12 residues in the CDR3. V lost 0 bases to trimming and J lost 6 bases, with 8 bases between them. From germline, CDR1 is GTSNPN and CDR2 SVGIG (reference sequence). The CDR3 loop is CAWSVPGNGYTF. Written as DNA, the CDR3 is TGTGCCTGGAGTGTACCCGGGAATGGCTACACCTTC.

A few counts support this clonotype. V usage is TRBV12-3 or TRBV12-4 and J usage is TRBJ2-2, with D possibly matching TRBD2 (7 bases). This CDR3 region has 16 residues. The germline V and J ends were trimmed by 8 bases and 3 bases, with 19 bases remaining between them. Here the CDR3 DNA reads TGTGCCAGCTTCCCCCGCGGGGGACACCACACCGGGGAGCTGTTTTTT. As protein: CASFPRGGHHTGELFF.

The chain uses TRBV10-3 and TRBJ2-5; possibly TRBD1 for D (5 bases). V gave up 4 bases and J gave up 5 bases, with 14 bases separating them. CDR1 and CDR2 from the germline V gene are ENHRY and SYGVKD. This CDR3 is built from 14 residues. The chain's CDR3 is CAISGQPRSETQYF. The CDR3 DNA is TGTGCCATCAGTGGACAGCCACGGTCGGAGACCCAGTACTTC.

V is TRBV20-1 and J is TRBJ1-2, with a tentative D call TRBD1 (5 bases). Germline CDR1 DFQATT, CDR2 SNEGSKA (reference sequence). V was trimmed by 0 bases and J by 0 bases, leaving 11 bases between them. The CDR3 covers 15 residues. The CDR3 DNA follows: TGCAGTGCTAGAGATGGTCCGACAGCTAACTATGGCTACACCTTC. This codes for CSARDGPTANYGYTF.

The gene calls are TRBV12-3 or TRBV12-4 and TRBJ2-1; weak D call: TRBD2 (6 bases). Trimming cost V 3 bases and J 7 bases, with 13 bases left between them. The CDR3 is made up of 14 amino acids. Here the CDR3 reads CASSFNLGGNEQFF. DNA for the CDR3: TGTGCCAGCAGTTTTAACTTGGGAGGAAATGAGCAGTTCTTC.

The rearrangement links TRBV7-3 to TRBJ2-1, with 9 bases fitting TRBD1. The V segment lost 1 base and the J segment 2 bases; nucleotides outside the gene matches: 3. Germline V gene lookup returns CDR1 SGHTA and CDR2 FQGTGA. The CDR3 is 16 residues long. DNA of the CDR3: TGTGCCAGCAGCTTAAGGGACAGGGCCCCCTACAATGAGCAGTTCTTC. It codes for CASSLRDRAPYNEQFF.

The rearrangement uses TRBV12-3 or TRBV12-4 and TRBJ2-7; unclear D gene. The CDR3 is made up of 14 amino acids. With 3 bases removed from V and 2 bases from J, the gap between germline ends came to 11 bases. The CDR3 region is CASSFGLGPYEQYF. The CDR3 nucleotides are TGTGCCAGCAGTTTCGGGCTAGGTCCCTACGAGCAGTACTTC.

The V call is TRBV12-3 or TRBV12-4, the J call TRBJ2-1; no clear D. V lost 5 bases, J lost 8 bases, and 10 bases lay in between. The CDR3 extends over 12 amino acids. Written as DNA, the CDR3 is TGTGCCAGCAGTCTTATGATGGATGAGCAGTTCTTC. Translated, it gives CASSLMMDEQFF.

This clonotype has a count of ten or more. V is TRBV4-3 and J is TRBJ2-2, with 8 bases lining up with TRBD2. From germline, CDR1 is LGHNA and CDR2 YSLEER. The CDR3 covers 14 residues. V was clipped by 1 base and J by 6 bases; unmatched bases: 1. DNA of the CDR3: TGCGCCAGCAGCCAAGGGACTAGCCCCGGGGAGCTGTTTTTT. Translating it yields CASSQGTSPGELFF.

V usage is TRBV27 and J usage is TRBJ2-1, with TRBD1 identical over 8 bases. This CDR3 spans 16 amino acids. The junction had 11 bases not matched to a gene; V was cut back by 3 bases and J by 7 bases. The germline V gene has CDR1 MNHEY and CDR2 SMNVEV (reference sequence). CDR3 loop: CASSFSLRTGRNEQFF. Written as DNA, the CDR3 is TGTGCCAGCAGTTTTTCGCTCCGGACAGGGAGGAATGAGCAGTTCTTC.

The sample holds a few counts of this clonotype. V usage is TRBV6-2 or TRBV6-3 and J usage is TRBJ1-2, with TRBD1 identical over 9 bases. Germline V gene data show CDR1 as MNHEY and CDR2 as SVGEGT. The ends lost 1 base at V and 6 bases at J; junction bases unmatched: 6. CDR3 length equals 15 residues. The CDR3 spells CASSYFKQGANGYTF. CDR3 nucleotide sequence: TGTGCCAGCAGTTACTTCAAACAGGGGGCGAATGGCTACACCTTC.

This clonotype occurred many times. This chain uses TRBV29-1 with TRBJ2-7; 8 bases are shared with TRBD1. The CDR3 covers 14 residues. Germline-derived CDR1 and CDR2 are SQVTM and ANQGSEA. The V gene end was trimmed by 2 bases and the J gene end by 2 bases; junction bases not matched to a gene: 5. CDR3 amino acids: CSVEFGQGTYEQYF. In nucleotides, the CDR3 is TGCAGCGTTGAATTCGGACAGGGTACCTACGAGCAGTACTTC.

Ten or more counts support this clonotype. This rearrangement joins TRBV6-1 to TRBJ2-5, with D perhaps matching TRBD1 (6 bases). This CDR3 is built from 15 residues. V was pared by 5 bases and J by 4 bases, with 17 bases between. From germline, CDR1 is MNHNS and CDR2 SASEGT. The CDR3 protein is CASSPLWDKAETQYF. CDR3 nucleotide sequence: TGTGCCAGCAGTCCCCTTTGGGACAAGGCAGAGACCCAGTACTTC.

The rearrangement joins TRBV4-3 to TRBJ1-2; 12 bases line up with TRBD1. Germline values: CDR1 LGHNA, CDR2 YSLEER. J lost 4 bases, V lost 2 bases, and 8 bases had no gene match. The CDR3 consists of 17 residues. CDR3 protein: CASSQLPGQGAGYGYTF. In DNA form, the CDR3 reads TGCGCCAGCAGCCAACTTCCGGGACAGGGGGCCGGCTATGGCTACACCTTC.